This entry features one TCR beta chain sequence. Its target is not known. The data originate from a study of T cells in Graves' hyperthyroidism and ophthalmopathy. Across the whole study: Blood was drawn when the patient was first diagnosed and still untreated. General study findings and limits: Blood samples included most of the expanded thyroid clonotypes exceeding 0.001. Progression to ophthalmopathy was predicted a median of roughly 6.8 months early.

It was RNA transcripts that yielded the amplified TCR beta CDR3 regions. Initially, a first-round RT-PCR of the TCR CDR3 employed the HTBI primer set. TCRdb reanalysed the multiplex PCR reads using MiXCR and keeps one entry per CDR3 protein. Among around 500,000 distinct CDR3 sequences listed, about 16% were seen once. Unmatched junction bases numbered 7, after V lost 5 bases and J lost 6 bases. The CDR3 extends over 15 amino acids. CDR1 is SGHVS, CDR2 FNYEAQ, per germline. Ophthalmopathy patients had Clinical Activity Score at least 3, NOSPECS grade at least 4, duration under 3 months. Sequencing was done on a sample of blood. The rearrangement links TRBV7-6 to TRBJ2-2; TRBD2 agrees at 9 bases. The sequence was collected from a woman aged 30 to 39 with Graves' ophthalmopathy. CDR3 coding DNA: TGTGCCAGCAGCCGTATAGCGGGAGAGGCCGGGGAGCTGTTTTTT. This gives the protein CASSRIAGEAGELFF.